The T cell receptor (beta chain) under discussion was sequenced for a study of blood T cell repertoires in COVID-19. About the study: The United States, Italy and Spain supplied acute and convalescent COVID-19 samples.

The table came from immunoSEQ multiplex PCR; TCRdb's copy has only in-frame clones and leaves some out. The table records over 200,000 clones, more than 70% of them present only once. CDR3 size: 15 residues. V was pared by 3 bases and J by 0 bases, with 9 bases between. CDR1 is SGHAT, CDR2 FQNNGV, per germline. The sample was peripheral blood. The chain employs TRBV11-2 and TRBJ1-3; D ambiguous. The clonotype originates from a woman between 55 and 75 years old with acute or convalescent COVID-19. CDR3 amino acids: CASSLTVISGNTIYF. The CDR3 DNA reads TGTGCCAGCAGCTTGACTGTAATCTCTGGAAACACCATATATTTT.